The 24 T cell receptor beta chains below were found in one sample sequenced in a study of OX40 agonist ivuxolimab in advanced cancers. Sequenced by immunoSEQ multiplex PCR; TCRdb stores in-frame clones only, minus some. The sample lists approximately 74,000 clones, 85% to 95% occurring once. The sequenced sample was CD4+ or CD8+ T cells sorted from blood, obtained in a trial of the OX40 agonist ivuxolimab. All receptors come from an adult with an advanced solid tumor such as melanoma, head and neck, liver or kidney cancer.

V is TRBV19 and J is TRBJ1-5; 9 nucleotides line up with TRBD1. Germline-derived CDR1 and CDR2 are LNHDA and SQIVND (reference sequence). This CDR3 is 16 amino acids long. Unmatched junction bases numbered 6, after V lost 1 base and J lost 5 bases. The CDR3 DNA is TGTGCCAGTAGTATAGGCCCGGGACAGGGCTATCAGCCCCAGCATTTT. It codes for CASSIGPGQGYQPQHF. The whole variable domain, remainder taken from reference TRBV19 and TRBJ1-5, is DGGITQSPKYLFRKEGQNVTLSCEQNLNHDAMYWYRQDPGQGLRLIYYSQIVNDFQKGDIAEGYSVSREKKESFPLTVTSAQKNPTAFYLCASSIGPGQGYQPQHFGDGTRLSIL.

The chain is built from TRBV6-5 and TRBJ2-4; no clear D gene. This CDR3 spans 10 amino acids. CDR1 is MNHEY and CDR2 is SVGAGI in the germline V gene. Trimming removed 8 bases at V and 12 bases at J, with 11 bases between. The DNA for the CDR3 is TGTGCCAGCCTAGGGTTTACTCAGTACTTC. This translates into CASLGFTQYF.

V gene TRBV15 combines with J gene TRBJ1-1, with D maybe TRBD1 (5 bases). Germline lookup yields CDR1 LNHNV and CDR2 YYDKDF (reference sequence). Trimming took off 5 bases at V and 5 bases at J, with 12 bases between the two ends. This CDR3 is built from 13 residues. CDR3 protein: CATSVTGLTEAFF. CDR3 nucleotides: TGTGCCACCAGCGTTACAGGTCTTACTGAAGCTTTCTTT.

The CDR3 nucleotides are TGTGCCAGCAGACCTATAGATTCGAACACTGAAGCTTTCTTT. Its protein product is CASRPIDSNTEAFF. The chain combines TRBV27 with TRBJ1-1; D ambiguous. Trimming stripped 6 bases from V and 1 base from J, with 12 bases between. This CDR3 is 14 amino acids long. Germline CDR1 and CDR2: MNHEY and SMNVEV (reference sequence).

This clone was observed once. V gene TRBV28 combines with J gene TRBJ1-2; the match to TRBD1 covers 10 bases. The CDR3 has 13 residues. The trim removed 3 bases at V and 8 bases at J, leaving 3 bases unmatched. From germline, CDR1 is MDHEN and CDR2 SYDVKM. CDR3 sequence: CASSFGQGGGYTF. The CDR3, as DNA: TGTGCCAGCAGTTTCGGACAGGGGGGCGGCTACACCTTC.

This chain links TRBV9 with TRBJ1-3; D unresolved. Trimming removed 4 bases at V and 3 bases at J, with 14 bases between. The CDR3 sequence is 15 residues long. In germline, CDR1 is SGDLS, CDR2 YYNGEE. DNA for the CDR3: TGTGCCAGCAGCCTCTGGGCGGCGGGTGGAAACACCATATATTTT. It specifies CASSLWAAGGNTIYF.

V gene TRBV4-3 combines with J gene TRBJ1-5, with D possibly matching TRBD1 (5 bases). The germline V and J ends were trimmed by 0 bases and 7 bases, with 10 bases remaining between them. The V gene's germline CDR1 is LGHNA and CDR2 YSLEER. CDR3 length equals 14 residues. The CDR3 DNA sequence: TGCGCCAGCAGCCAAGATACAGGCGGGCAGCCCCAGCATTTT. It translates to CASSQDTGGQPQHF.

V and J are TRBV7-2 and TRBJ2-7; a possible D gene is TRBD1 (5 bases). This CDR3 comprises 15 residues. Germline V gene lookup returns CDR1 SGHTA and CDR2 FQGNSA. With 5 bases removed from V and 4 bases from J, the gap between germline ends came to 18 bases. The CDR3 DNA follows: TGTGCCAGCAGCCGGATGGGCCAGGGTTTTTACGAGCAGTACTTC. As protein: CASSRMGQGFYEQYF.

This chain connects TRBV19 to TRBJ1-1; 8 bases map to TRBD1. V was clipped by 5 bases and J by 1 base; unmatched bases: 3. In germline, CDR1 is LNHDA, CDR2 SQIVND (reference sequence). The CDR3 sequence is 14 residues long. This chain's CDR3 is CASSLGQGNTEAFF. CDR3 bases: TGTGCCAGTAGTCTTGGACAGGGGAACACTGAAGCTTTCTTT.

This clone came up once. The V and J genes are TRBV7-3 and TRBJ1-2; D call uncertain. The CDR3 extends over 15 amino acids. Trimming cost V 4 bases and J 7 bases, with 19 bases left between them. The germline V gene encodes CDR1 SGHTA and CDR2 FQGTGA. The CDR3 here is CASSSPWEGESGYTF. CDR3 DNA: TGTGCCAGCAGCTCCCCGTGGGAAGGCGAGAGTGGCTACACCTTC.

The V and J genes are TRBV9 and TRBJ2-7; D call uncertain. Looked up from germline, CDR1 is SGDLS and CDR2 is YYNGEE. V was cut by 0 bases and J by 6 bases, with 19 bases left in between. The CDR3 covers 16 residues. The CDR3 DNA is TGTGCCAGCAGCGTAGCATCGGACGGCCACTTGGTCGAGCAGTACTTC. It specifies CASSVASDGHLVEQYF.

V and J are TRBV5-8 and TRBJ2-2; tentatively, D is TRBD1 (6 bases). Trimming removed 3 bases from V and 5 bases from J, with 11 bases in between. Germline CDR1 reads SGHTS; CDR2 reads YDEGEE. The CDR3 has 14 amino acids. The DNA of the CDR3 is TGTGCCAGCAGCTCCCAGGGGAAGACCGGGGAGCTGTTTTTT. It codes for CASSSQGKTGELFF.

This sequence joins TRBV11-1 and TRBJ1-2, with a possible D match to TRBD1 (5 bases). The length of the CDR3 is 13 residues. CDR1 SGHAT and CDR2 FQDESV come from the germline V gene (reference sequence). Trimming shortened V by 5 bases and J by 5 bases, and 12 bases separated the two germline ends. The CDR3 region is CASSPGGDYGYTF. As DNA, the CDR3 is TGTGCCAGCAGCCCTGGGGGGGATTATGGCTACACCTTC.

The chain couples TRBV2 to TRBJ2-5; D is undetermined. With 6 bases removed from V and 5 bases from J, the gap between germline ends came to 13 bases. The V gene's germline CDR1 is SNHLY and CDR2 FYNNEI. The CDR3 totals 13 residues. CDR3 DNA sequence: TGTGCCAGCAGAGAGCCCGAGAGGGAGACCCAGTACTTC. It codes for CASREPERETQYF.

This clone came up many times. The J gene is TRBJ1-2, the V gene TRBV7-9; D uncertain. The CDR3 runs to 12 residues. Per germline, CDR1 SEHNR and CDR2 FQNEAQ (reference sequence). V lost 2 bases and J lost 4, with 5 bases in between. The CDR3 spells CASSLTTYGYTF. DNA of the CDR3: TGTGCCAGCAGCTTAACGACCTATGGCTACACCTTC. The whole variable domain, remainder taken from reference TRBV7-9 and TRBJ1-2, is DTGVSQNPRHKITKRGQNVTFRCDPISEHNRLYWYRQTLGQGPEFLTYFQNEAQLEKSRLLSDRFSAERPKGSFSTLEIQRTEQGDSAMYLCASSLTTYGYTFGSGTRLTVV.

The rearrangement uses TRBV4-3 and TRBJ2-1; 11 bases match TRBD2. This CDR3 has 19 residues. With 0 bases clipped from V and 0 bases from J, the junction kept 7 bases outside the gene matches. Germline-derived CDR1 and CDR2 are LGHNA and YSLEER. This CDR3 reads CASSQDPSGGISSYNEQFF. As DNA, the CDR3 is TGCGCCAGCAGCCAAGACCCTAGCGGGGGGATTAGCTCCTACAATGAGCAGTTCTTC.

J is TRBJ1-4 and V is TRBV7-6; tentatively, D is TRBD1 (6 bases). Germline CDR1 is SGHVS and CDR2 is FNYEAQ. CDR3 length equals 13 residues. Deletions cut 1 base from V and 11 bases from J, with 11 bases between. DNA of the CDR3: TGTGCCAGCAGCTTAGATCCCGACAGGAAACTGTTTTTT. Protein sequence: CASSLDPDRKLFF. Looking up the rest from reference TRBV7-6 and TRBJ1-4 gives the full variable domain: GAGVSQSPRYKVTKRGQDVALRCDPISGHVSLYWYRQALGQGPEFLTYFNYEAQQDKSGLPNDRFSAERPEGSISTLTIQRTEQRDSAMYRCASSLDPDRKLFFGSGTQLSVL.

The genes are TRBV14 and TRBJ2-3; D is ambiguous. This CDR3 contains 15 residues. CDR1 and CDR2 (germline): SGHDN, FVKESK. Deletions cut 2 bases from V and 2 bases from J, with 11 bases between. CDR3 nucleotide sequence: TGTGCCAGCAGCCAATATGGCAGAGCCACAGATACGCAGTATTTT. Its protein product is CASSQYGRATDTQYF.

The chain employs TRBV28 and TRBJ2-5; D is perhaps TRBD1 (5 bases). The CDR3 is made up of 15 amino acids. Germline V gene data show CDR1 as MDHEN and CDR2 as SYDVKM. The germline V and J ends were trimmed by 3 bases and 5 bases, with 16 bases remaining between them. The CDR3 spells CASSLMQGPSETQYF. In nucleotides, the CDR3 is TGTGCCAGCAGTTTGATGCAGGGTCCCTCCGAGACCCAGTACTTC.

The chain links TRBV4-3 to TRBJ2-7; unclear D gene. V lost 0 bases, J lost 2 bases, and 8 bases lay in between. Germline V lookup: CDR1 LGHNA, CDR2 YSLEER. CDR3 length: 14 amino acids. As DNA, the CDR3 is TGCGCCAGCAGCCAAGATTACAGCACCTACGAGCAGTACTTC. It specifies CASSQDYSTYEQYF.

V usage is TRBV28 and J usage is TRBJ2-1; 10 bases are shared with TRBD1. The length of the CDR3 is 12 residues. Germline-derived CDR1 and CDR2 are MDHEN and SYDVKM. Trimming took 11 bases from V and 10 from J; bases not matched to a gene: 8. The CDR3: CASRDRGEEQFF. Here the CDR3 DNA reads TGTGCCTCCCGGGACAGGGGAGAGGAGCAGTTCTTC.

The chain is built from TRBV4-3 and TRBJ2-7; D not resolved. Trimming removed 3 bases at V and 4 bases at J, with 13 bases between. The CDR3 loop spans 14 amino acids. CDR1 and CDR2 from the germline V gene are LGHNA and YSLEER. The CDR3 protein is CASSQRRVDYEQYF. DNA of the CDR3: TGCGCCAGCAGCCAGAGACGGGTAGATTACGAGCAGTACTTC.

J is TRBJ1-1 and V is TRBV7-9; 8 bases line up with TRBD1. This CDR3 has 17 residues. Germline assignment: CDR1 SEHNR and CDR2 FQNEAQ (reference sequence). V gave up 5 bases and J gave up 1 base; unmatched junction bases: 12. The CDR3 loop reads CASSAMGTGLRNTEAFF. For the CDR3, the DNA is TGTGCCAGCAGCGCCATGGGGACAGGTTTGAGGAACACTGAAGCTTTCTTT.

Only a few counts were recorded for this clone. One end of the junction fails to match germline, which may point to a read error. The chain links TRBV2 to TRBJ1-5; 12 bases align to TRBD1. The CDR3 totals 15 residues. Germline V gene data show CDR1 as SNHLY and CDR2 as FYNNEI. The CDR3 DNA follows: TGTGCCAGCATAGAAGGGACAGGGGGCAAACAGCCCCAGCATTTT. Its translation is CASIEGTGGKQPQHF.